This T cell receptor beta chain was profiled in a study of technical replicates of blood from several donors. Losses at the gene ends were 5 bases for V and 4 bases for J; bases not matched to a gene: 9. The CDR3 is 15 amino acids. The germline gives CDR1 SGHKS, CDR2 YYEKEE (reference sequence). Data came from immunoSEQ multiplex PCR; TCRdb stores just in-frame clones and leaves some out. The sample lists tens of thousands of clones, approximately 94% seen once, with approximately 0.25% in the top ten. Material for sequencing was T cells isolated from PBMCs. The chain carries TRBV5-5 and TRBJ2-7, with 10 bases lining up with TRBD2. The origin of this receptor is a human donor in good health. The chain's CDR3 is CASRRLAGVLYEQYF. The CDR3, as DNA: TGTGCCAGCAGACGGCTAGCGGGGGTCCTTTACGAGCAGTACTTC.